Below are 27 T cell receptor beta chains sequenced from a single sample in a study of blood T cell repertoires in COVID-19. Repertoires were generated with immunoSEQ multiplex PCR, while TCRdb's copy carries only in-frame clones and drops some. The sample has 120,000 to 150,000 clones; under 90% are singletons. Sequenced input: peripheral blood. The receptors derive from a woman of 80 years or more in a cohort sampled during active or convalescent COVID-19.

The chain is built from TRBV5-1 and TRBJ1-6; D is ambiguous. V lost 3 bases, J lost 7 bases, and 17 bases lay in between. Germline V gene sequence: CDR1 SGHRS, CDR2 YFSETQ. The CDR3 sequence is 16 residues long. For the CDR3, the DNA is TGCGCCAGCAGCTCAGATGGCCGGGGAATGAATTCACCCCTCCACTTT. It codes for CASSSDGRGMNSPLHF.

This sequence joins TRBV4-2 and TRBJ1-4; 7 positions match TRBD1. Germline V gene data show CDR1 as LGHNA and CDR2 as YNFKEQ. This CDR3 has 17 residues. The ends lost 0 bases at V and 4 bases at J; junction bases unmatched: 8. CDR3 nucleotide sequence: TGTGCCAGCAGCCAAGACGAACCGGGACAGTATAATGAAAAACTGTTTTTT. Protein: CASSQDEPGQYNEKLFF.

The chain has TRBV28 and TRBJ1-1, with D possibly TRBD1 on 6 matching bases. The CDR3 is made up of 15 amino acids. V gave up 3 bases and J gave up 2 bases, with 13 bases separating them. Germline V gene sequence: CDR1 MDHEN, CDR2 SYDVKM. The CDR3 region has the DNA TGTGCCAGCAGTTTTGGTTGGGGACAAAACACTGAAGCTTTCTTT. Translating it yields CASSFGWGQNTEAFF.

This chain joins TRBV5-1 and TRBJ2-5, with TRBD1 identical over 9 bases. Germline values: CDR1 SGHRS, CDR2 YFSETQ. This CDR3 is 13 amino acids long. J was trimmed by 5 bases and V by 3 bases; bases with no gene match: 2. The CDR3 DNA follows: TGCGCCAGCAGCTACAGGGGGCTGGAGACCCAGTACTTC. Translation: CASSYRGLETQYF.

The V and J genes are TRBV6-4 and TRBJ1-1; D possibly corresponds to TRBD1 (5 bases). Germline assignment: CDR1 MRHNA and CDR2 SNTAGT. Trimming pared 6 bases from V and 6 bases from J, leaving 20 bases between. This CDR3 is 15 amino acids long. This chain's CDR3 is CASRKYRRGRAEAFF. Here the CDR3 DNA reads TGTGCCAGCAGGAAGTACAGGAGAGGGAGGGCTGAAGCTTTCTTT.

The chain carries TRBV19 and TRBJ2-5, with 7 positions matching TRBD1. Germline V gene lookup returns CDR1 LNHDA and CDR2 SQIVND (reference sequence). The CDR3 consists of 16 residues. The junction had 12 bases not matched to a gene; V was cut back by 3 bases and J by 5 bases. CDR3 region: CASSIFNRGGRETQYF. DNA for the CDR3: TGTGCCAGTAGTATTTTTAACAGGGGCGGTCGGGAGACCCAGTACTTC.

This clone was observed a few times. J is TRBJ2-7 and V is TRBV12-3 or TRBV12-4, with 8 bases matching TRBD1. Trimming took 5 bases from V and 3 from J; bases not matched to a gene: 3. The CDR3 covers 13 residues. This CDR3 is CASSGQGIYEQYV. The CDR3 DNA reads TGTGCCAGCAGTGGACAGGGTATCTACGAGCAGTACGTC.

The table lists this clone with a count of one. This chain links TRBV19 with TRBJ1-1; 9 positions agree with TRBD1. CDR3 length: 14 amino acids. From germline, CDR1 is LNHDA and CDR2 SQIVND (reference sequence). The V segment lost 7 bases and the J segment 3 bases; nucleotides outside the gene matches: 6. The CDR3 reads CASTSTGGDTEAFF. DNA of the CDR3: TGTGCCAGTACCTCGACAGGGGGTGACACTGAAGCTTTCTTT.

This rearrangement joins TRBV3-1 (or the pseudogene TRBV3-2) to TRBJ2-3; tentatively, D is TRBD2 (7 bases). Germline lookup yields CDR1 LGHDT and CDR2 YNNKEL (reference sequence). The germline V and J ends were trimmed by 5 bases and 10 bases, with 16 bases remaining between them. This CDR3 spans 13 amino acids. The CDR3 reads CASSAGALVAQYF. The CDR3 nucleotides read TGTGCCAGCAGCGCGGGGGCCTTGGTTGCGCAGTATTTT.

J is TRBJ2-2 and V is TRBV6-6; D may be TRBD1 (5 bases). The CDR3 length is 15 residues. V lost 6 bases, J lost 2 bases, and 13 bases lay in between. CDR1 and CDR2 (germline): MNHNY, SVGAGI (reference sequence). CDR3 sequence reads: CASSVAGLNTGELFF. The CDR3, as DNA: TGTGCCAGCAGCGTGGCAGGGCTAAACACCGGGGAGCTGTTTTTT.

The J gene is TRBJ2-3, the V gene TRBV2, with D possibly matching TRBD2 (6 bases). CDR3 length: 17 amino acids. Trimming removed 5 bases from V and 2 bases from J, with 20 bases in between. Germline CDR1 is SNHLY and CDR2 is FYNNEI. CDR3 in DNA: TGTGCCAGCAGTTCACCCGCCCGGGGGTCCTACACAGATACGCAGTATTTT. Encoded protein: CASSSPARGSYTDTQYF.

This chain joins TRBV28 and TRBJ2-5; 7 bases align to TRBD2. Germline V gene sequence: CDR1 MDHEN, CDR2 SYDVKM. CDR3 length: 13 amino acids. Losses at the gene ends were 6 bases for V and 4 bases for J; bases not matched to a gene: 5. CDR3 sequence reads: CASRKAGTETQYF. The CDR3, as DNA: TGTGCCAGCAGGAAAGCGGGGACAGAGACCCAGTACTTC.

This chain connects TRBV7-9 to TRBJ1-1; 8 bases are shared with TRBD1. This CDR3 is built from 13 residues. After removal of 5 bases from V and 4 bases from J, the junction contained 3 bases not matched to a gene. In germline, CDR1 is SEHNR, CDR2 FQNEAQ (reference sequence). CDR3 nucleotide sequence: TGTGCCAGCAGCCGGACAGGGACCACTGAAGCTTTCTTT. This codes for CASSRTGTTEAFF.

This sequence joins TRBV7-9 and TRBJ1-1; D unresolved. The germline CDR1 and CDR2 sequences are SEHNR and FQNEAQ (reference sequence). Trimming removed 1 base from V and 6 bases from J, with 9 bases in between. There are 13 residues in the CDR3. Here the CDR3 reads CASSLGAGSEAFF. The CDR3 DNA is TGTGCCAGCAGCTTAGGTGCAGGCTCTGAAGCTTTCTTT.

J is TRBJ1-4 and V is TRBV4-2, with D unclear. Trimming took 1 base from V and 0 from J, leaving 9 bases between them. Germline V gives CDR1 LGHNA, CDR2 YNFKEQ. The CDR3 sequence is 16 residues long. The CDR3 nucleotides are TGTGCCAGCAGCCAAGGAAGCAGGACAACTAATGAAAAACTGTTTTTT. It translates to CASSQGSRTTNEKLFF.

In nucleotides, the CDR3 is TGCGCCAGCAGCCAAGACCCCCCACGGGGGGGACAGCCTAACACTGAAGCTTTCTTT. This encodes CASSQDPPRGGQPNTEAFF. This chain links TRBV4-1 with TRBJ1-1; 7 nucleotides match TRBD1. Germline CDR1 is MGHRA and CDR2 is YSYEKL. The CDR3 runs to 19 residues. The V gene end was trimmed by 0 bases and the J gene end by 2 bases; junction bases not matched to a gene: 15.

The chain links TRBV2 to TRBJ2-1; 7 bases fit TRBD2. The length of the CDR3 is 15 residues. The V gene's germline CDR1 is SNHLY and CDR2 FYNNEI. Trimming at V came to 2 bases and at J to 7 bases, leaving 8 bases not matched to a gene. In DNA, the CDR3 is TGTGCCAGCAGTGAATGGGAGGGGTCAGATAATGAGCAGTTCTTC. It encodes CASSEWEGSDNEQFF.

CDR3 region: CASSGQGVYGYTF. CDR3 coding DNA: TGTGCCAGTTCGGGACAGGGAGTCTATGGCTACACCTTC. The gene calls are TRBV28 and TRBJ1-2; TRBD1 matches at 9 bases. Germline V CDR1 and CDR2: MDHEN, SYDVKM. The CDR3 contains 13 residues. After removal of 9 bases from V and 4 bases from J, the junction contained 6 bases not matched to a gene.

CDR3 sequence: CASSELAGVGADTQYF. In DNA, the CDR3 is TGTGCCAGCAGTGAATTGGCGGGGGTAGGAGCAGATACGCAGTATTTT. V is TRBV25-1 and J is TRBJ2-3; 7 bases align to TRBD2. CDR1 and CDR2 from the germline V gene are MGHDK and SYGVNS. The CDR3 runs to 16 residues. Germline trimming cut 1 base from V and 4 bases from J; bases unmatched to any gene: 8.

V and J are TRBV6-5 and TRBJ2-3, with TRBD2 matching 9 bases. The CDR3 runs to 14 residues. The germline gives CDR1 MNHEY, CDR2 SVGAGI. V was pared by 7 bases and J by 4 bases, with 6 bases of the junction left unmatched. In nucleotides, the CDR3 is TGTGCCAGCACCCCGGGACTAGCTTCAGATACGCAGTATTTT. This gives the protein CASTPGLASDTQYF.

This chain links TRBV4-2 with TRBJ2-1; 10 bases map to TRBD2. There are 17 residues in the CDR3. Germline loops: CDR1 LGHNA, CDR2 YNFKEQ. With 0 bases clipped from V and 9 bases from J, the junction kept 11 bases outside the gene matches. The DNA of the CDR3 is TGTGCCAGCAGCCAAGATGCCCAGCGGGGGGGCCTCGGTGAGCAGTTCTTC. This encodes CASSQDAQRGGLGEQFF.

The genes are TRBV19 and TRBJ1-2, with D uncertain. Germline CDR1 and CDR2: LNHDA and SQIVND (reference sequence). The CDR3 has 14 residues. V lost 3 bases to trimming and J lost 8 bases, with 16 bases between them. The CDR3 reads CASSIRRIPGGYTF. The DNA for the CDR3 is TGTGCCAGTAGTATTAGACGGATTCCAGGAGGCTACACCTTC.

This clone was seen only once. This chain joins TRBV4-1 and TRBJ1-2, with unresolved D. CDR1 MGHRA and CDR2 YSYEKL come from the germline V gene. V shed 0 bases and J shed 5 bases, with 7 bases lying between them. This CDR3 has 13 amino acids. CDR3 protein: CASSQDRRYGYTF. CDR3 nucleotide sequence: TGCGCCAGCAGCCAAGATAGAAGATATGGCTACACCTTC.

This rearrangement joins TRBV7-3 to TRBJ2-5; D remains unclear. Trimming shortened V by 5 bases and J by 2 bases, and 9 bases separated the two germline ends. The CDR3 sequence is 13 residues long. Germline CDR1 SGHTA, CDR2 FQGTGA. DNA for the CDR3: TGTGCCAGCAGCCCGACAAGACAAGAGACCCAGTACTTC. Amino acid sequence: CASSPTRQETQYF.

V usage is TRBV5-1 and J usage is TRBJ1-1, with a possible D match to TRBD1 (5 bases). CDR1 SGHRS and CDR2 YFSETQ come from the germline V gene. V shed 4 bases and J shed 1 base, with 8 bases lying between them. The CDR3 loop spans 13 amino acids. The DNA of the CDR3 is TGCGCCAGCAGCCAAAGGGGGAACACTGAAGCTTTCTTT. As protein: CASSQRGNTEAFF.

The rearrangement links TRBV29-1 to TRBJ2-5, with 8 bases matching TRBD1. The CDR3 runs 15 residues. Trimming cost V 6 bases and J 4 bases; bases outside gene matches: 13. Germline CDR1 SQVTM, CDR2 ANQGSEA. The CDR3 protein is CSVKRNRGFGETQYF. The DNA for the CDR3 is TGCAGCGTCAAGAGGAACAGGGGGTTCGGAGAGACCCAGTACTTC.

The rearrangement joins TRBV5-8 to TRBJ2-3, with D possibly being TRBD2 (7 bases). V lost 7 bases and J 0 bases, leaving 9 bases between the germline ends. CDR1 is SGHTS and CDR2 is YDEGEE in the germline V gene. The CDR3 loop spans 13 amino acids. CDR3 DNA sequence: TGTGCCAGCGGGGGGGCTAGCACAGATACGCAGTATTTT. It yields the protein CASGGASTDTQYF.